A single TCR beta chain is shown here with its context. The data were taken from a study of blood T cell repertoires in COVID-19. Looking at the study overall: COVID-19 samples, acute and convalescent, were from the United States, Italy and Spain. The cDNA or gDNA used as material had been derived from T cells, B-cell-depleted T cells, or PBMCs.

In the authors' methods: Reference gene primer amplification yielded estimated nucleated cell counts. Clones were read by immunoSEQ multiplex PCR, and TCRdb kept only the in-frame ones, dropping some. That table supplies the V and J calls and clone size; D and trimming were determined from the DNA. This sample has approximately 170,000 clones, with 86% found just once. This sequence originates from a woman in her 70s with acute or convalescent COVID-19. The material sequenced was peripheral blood.

As DNA, the CDR3 is TGTGCCAGTAGTATTGGAGGGACCATGGGCAATCAGCCCCAGCATTTT. Amino acid sequence: CASSIGGTMGNQPQHF. This chain joins TRBV19 and TRBJ1-5; maybe TRBD1 (5 bases). The CDR3 loop spans 16 amino acids. Looked up from germline, CDR1 is LNHDA and CDR2 is SQIVND (reference sequence). V lost 3 bases, J lost 2 bases, and 14 bases lay in between.